What follows are 9 T cell receptor beta chains derived from one specimen sequenced in a study of blood T cells in healthy people across ages. A second PCR of about 7 to 11 cycles used a sample-barcoded 5' primer and a J-beta primer mix. TCRdb passed the 5' RACE reads through MiXCR, listing each CDR3 protein once. The sample consists of more than 900,000 distinct CDR3 sequences, under 35% of them appearing once. These data were also reused for a study on T cells of mothers and their children.

The sequencing sample was made of blood. The origin of the receptors is a woman in her thirties or forties in good health.

Ten or more counts support this clonotype. V gene TRBV7-9 combines with J gene TRBJ1-1; D ambiguous. The V and J ends lost 2 bases and 5 bases respectively, with 9 bases between them. The CDR3 loop spans 13 amino acids. CDR1 and CDR2 (germline): SEHNR, FQNEAQ (reference sequence). The CDR3 protein is CASSLSEGTEAFF. Written as DNA, the CDR3 is TGTGCCAGCAGCTTATCAGAAGGGACTGAAGCTTTCTTT.

This clonotype was seen ten or more times. The chain uses TRBV29-1 and TRBJ2-3; 11 bases align to TRBD2. This CDR3 is 15 amino acids long. From germline, CDR1 is SQVTM and CDR2 ANQGSEA. After removal of 8 bases from V and 1 base from J, the junction contained 8 bases not matched to a gene. DNA for the CDR3: TGCAGCTCCCCCGCACTAGCGGGGGGCACAGATACGCAGTATTTT. It translates to CSSPALAGGTDTQYF.

In its sample, this clonotype was seen a few times. The chain carries TRBV9 and TRBJ1-2; TRBD1 matches at 7 bases. This CDR3 spans 17 amino acids. After removal of 0 bases from V and 0 bases from J, the junction contained 8 bases not matched to a gene. CDR1 and CDR2 (germline): SGDLS, YYNGEE. The CDR3, as DNA: TGTGCCAGCAGCGTAGGGGAGGGGGCAGATTCTAACTATGGCTACACCTTC. It specifies CASSVGEGADSNYGYTF.

This clonotype was observed a single time. This chain joins TRBV7-9 and TRBJ2-6, with 9 nucleotides matching TRBD1. Germline V gene lookup returns CDR1 SEHNR and CDR2 FQNEAQ (reference sequence). This CDR3 contains 18 residues. Trimming removed 1 base from V and 2 bases from J; junction bases left unmatched: 6. DNA of the CDR3: TGTGCCAGCAGCTTAGTCGGGGACAGGGTGCCTGGGGCCAACGTCCTGACTTTC. Translated, it gives CASSLVGDRVPGANVLTF.

This clonotype was seen a few times. V gene TRBV24-1 combines with J gene TRBJ2-1, with a tentative D call TRBD2 (5 bases). V was pared by 1 base and J by 4 bases, with 7 bases between. In germline, CDR1 is KGHDR, CDR2 SFDVKD. CDR3 length: 14 residues. The DNA of the CDR3 is TGTGCCACCAGTGATTTTCGGGGTTACAATGAGCAGTTCTTC. Residues: CATSDFRGYNEQFF.

The chain couples TRBV11-3 to TRBJ2-3, with 7 bases lining up with TRBD2. The CDR3 runs 15 residues. Trimming cost V 5 bases and J 0 bases; bases outside gene matches: 5. From germline, CDR1 is SGHNT and CDR2 YENEEA. The CDR3 is CASSRVGGSTDTQYF. The CDR3 DNA reads TGTGCCAGCAGCCGGGTCGGGGGGAGCACAGATACGCAGTATTTT. The variable domain in full, completed from reference TRBV11-3 and TRBJ2-3, reads EAGVVQSPRYKIIEKKQPVAFWCNPISGHNTLYWYLQNLGQGPELLIRYENEEAVDDSQLPKDRFSAERLKGVDSTLKIQPAELGDSAVYLCASSRVGGSTDTQYFGPGTRLTVL.

The chain couples TRBV6-1 to TRBJ2-3; a possible D gene is TRBD2 (5 bases). This CDR3 spans 14 amino acids. V gave up 6 bases and J gave up 0 bases, with 10 bases separating them. Germline CDR1 and CDR2: MNHNS and SASEGT. This CDR3 reads CASRREFSTDTQYF. DNA of the CDR3: TGTGCCAGCAGGAGGGAATTTAGCACAGATACGCAGTATTTT.

The gene calls are TRBV30 and TRBJ2-3; weak D call: TRBD2 (6 bases). This CDR3 has 14 amino acids. The V gene's germline CDR1 is GTSNPN and CDR2 SVGIG (reference sequence). V dropped 1 base and J dropped 6 bases, with 14 bases sitting between them. The CDR3 sequence: CAWSGAGTLDTQYF. The CDR3 DNA reads as TGTGCCTGGAGTGGGGCGGGGACCCTGGATACGCAGTATTTT.

The chain uses TRBV3-1 and TRBJ2-7, with D perhaps TRBD2 (6 bases). Germline values: CDR1 LGHDT, CDR2 YNNKEL (reference sequence). This CDR3 spans 12 amino acids. V was cut by 5 bases and J by 6 bases, with 11 bases left in between. The CDR3 loop is CASSIVGGEQYF. The CDR3 DNA reads TGTGCCAGCAGCATCGTCGGGGGCGAGCAGTACTTC.